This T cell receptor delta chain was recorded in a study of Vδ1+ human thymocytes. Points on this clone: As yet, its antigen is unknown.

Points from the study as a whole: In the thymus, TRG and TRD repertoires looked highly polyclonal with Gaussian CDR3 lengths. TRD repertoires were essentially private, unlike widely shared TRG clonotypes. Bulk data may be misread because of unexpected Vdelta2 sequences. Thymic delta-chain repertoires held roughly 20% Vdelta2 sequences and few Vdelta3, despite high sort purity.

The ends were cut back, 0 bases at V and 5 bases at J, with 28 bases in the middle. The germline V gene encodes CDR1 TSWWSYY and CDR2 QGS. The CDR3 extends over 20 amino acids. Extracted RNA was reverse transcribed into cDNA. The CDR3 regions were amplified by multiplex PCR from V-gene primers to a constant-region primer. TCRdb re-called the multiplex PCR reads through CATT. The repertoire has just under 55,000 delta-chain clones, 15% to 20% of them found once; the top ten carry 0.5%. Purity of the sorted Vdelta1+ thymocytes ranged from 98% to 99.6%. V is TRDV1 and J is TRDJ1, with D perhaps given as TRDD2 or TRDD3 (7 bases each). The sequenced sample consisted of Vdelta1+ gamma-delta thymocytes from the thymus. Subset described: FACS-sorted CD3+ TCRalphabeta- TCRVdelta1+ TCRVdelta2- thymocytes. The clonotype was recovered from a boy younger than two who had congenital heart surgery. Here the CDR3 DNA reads TGTGCTCTTGGGGAACTCCATTCCTACTTTTTGACTGGGGTCCGGGATAAACTCATCTTT. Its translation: CALGELHSYFLTGVRDKLIF.